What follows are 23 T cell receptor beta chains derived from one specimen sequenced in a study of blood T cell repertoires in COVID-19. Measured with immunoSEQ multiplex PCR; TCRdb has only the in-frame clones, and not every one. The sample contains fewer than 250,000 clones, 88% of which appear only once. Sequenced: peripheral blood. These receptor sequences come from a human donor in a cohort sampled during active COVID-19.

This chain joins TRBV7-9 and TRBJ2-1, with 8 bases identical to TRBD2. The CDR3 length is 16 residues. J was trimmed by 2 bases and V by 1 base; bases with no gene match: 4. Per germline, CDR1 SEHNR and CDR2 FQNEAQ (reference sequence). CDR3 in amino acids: CASSLGGGFTYNEQFF. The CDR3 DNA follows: TGTGCCAGCAGCTTAGGCGGGGGGTTCACCTACAATGAGCAGTTCTTC.

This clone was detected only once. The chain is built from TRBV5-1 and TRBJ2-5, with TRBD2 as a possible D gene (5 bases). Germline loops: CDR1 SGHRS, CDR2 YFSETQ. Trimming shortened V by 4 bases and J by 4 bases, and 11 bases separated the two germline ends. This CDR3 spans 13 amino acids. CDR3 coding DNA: TGCGCCAGCAGCAGAGGAGGTACAGAGACCCAGTACTTC. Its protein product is CASSRGGTETQYF. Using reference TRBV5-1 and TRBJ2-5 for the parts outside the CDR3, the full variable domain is KAGVTQTPRYLIKTRGQQVTLSCSPISGHRSVSWYQQTPGQGLQFLFEYFSETQRNKGNFPGRFSGRQFSNSRSEMNVSTLELGDSALYLCASSRGGTETQYFGPGTRLLVL.

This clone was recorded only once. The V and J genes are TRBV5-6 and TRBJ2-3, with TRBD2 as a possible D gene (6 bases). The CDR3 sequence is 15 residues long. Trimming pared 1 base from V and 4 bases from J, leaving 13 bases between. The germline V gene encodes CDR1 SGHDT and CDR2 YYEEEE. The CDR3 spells CASSLPGSGSDTQYF. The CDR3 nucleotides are TGTGCCAGCAGCTTGCCCGGGAGTGGATCAGATACGCAGTATTTT.

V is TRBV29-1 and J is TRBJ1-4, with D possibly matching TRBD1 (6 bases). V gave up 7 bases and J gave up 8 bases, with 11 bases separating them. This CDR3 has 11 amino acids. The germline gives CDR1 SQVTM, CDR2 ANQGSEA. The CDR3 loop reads CSGKQGEKLFF. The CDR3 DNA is TGCAGCGGCAAACAGGGAGAAAAACTGTTTTTT.

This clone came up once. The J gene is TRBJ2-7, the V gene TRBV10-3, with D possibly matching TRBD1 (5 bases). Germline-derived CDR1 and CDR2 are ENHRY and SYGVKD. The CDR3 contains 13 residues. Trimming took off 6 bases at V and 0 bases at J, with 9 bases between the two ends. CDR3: CAIRQGNSYEQYF. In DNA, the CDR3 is TGTGCCATCAGGCAGGGCAACTCCTACGAGCAGTACTTC.

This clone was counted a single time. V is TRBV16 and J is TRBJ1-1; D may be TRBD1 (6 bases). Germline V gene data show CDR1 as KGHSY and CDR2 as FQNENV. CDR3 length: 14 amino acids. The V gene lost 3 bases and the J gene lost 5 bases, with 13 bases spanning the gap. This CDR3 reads CASSHFTGSTEAFF. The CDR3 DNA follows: TGTGCCAGCAGCCACTTTACAGGGAGTACTGAAGCTTTCTTT.

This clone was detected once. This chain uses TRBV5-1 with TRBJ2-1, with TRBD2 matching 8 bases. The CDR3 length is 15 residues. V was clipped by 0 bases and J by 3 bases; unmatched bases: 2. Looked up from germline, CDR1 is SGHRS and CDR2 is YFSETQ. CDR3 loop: CASSLELADYNEQFF. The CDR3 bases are TGCGCCAGCAGCTTGGAACTAGCGGACTACAATGAGCAGTTCTTC. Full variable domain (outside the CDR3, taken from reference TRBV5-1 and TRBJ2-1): KAGVTQTPRYLIKTRGQQVTLSCSPISGHRSVSWYQQTPGQGLQFLFEYFSETQRNKGNFPGRFSGRQFSNSRSEMNVSTLELGDSALYLCASSLELADYNEQFFGPGTRLTVL.

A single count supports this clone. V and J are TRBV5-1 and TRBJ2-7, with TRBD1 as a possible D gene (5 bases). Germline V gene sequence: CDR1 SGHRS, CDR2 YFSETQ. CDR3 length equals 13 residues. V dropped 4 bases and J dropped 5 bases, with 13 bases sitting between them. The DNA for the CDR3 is TGCGCCAGCAGCCTCGCAGGGATCCACGAGCAGTACTTC. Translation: CASSLAGIHEQYF.

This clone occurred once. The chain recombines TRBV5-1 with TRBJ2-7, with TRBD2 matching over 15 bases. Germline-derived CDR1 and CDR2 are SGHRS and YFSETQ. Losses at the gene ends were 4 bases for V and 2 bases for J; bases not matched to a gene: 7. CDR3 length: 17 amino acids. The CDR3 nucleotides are TGCGCCAGCAGCCCTGGGACTAGCGGGAGGCGTACCTACGAGCAGTACTTC. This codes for CASSPGTSGRRTYEQYF.

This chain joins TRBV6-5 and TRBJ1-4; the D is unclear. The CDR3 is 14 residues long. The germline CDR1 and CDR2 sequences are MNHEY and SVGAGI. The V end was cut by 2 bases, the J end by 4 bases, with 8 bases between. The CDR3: CASSYGPYNEKLFF. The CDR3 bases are TGTGCCAGCAGTTACGGGCCCTATAATGAAAAACTGTTTTTT.

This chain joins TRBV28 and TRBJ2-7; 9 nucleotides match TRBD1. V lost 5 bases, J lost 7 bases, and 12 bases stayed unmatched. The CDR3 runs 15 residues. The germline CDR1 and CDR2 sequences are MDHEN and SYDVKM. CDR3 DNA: TGTGCCAGCAGTCCTACTGGACAGGGGTTGCGAGAGCAGTACTTC. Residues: CASSPTGQGLREQYF.

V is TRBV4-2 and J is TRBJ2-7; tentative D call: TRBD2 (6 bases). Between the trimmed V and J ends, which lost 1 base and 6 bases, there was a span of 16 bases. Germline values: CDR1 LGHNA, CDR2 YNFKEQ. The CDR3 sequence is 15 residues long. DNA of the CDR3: TGTGCCAGCAGCCAAGGGGACTTCTCTGCCTCCGAGCAGTACTTC. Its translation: CASSQGDFSASEQYF.

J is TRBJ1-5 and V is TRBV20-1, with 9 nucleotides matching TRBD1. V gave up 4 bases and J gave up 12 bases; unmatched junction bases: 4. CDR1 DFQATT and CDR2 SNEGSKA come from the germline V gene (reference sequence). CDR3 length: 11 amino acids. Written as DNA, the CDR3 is TGCAGTGCTAAGGCGGGACAGGGCCAGCATTTT. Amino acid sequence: CSAKAGQGQHF.

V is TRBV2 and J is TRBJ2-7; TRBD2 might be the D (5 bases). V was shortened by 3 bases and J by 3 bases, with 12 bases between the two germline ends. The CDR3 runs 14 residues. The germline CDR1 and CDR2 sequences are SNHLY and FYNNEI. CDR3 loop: CASSDDGVGYEQYF. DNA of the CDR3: TGTGCCAGCAGTGACGACGGGGTGGGCTACGAGCAGTACTTC.

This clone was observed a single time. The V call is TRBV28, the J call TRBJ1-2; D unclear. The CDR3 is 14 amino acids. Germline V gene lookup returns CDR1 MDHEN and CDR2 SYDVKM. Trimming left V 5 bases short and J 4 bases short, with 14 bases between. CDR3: CASSLDGPVYGYTF. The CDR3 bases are TGTGCCAGCAGTCTCGATGGCCCTGTCTATGGCTACACCTTC.

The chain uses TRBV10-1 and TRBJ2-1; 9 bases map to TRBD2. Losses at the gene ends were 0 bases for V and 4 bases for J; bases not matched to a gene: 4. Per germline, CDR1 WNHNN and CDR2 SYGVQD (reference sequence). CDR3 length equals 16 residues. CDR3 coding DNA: TGCGCCAGCAGTGAGTCGGGCGGGAGGGCTTACAATGAGCAGTTCTTC. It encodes CASSESGGRAYNEQFF.

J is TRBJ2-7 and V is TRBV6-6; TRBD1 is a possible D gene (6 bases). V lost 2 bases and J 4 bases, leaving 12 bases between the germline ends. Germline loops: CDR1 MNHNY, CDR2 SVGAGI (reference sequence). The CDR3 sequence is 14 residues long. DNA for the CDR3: TGTGCCAGCAGTTACGGTGACAGGAGATACGAGCAGTACTTC. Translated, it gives CASSYGDRRYEQYF.

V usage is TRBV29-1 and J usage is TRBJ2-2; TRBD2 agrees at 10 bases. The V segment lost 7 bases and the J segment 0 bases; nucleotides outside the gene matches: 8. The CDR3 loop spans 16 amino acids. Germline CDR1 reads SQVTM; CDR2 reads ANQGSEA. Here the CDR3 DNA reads TGCAGCGCCCTGAGCGGGAGGGCCCCGAACACCGGGGAGCTGTTTTTT. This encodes CSALSGRAPNTGELFF.

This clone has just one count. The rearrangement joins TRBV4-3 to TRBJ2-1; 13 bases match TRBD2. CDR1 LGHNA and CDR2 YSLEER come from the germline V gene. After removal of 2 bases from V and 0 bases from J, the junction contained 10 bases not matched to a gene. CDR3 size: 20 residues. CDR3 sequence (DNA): TGCGCCAGCAGCCAATGGTGGACTAGCGGGAGTGAAAGCTCCTACAATGAGCAGTTCTTC. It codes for CASSQWWTSGSESSYNEQFF.

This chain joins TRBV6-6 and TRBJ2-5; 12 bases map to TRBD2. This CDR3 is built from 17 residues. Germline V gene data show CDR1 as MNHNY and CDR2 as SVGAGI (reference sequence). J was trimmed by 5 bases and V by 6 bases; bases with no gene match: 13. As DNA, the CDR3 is TGTGCCAGCAGCCGAAGGCCTAGCGGGAGGGCCGTGGAGACCCAGTACTTC. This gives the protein CASSRRPSGRAVETQYF.

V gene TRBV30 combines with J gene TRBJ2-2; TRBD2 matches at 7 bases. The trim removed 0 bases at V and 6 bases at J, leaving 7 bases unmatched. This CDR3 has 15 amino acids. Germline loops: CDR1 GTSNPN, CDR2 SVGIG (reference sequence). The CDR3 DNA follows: TGTGCCTGGAGTGTCGAGGGAGGGGTCGCCGGGGAGCTGTTTTTT. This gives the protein CAWSVEGGVAGELFF.

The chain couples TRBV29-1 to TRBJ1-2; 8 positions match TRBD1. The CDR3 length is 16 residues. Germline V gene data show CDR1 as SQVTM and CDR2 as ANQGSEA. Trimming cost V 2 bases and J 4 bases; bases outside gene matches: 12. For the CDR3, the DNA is TGCAGCGTTGAAAGAGTCCGGGACAGGATGACCTATGGCTACACCTTC. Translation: CSVERVRDRMTYGYTF.

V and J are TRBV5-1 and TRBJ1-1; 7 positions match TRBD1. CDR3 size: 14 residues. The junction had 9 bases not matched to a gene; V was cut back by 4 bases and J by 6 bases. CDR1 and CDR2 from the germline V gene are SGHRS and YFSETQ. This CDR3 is CASSRATGRAEAFF. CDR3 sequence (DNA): TGCGCCAGCAGCCGAGCGACAGGGCGCGCTGAAGCTTTCTTT.